The entry below gives a single T cell receptor beta chain sequence along with its context. Only a few counts were recorded for this clonotype. Its target antigen remains unknown. Likely a read error: the CDR3 ends without its conserved phenylalanine or tryptophan. It is unclear where the CDR3 begins or ends on the DNA, so no DNA is shown, and the CDR3 is as TCRdb lists it. The sample is drawn from a study of regulatory T cells in long-lasting Graves disease (dated by TCRdb to the early 2020s). About the investigation overall: In the newly diagnosed Graves' disease group, patients had been taking antithyroid drugs for less than 3 months. The study took place in China and was registered as a clinical trial. Patients with persistent Graves' disease were compared with patients with newly diagnosed Graves' disease using TCR sequencing and RNA sequencing of peripheral blood. A total of around 35 samples were covered by TCR sequencing, comprising approximately 13 persistent and around 20 newly diagnosed Graves' disease patients.

Broader findings and caveats from the paper: Peripheral blood alone was examined, since thyroid tissue, which constituted the primary lesion, could not be accessed. Compared with newly diagnosed patients, persistent Graves' disease patients had lower TCR Shannon entropy and fewer highly expanded clones, which suggests clonal expansion. Patients with persistent disease shared more public clonotypes (under 3,000) than newly diagnosed patients did (966). Sequencing and analysis were restricted to the TCR beta chain. Persistent disease showed preferential use of TRBV28, TRBJ1-2 and TRBJ2-5, whereas newly diagnosed disease favored TRBV20-1 and TRBJ2-1. The small sample size was acknowledged by the authors as a limitation that may reduce accuracy.

The protocol used for the library was multiplex PCR. These reads were obtained on an Illumina HiSeq 4000. CDR3 regions were amplified by Arm-PCR with iRepertoire HTBI primers to construct TCR beta libraries. Before sequencing, the PCR products underwent gel purification. Processing in the source paper ran as follows. A total of fewer than 65 TRBV and about 13 TRBJ segments were identified across samples and were used for gene usage analysis of CDR3 amino acid clonotypes. Filtered high-quality paired reads were merged into contigs using COPE and FqMerger. BLAST was used to align contigs to the IMGT TRBV, TRBD and TRBJ reference genes, and CDR3 was defined following IMGT. Highly expanded clones were defined as clonotypes with a frequency above 0.1%. Repertoire diversity was measured by Shannon entropy, and V-J evenness by the Gini coefficient. A clonotype was considered public if more than one individual shared it. TCRdb reprocessed the public reads (quality trimming at Q25 with fastp, clone calling with MiXCR) and kept in-frame beta chains. Rows are combined by CDR3 protein, so each entry shows the most common genes and DNA. These V and J calls rely on TCRdb rather than the paper's analysis. The sample table lists roughly 500,000 distinct CDR3 sequences, around 15% of them with a count of one. The ten biggest clones cover around a sixth of the sample.

The time point label, as the study defines it: newly diagnosed GD, antithyroid drugs for less than 3 months. For both TCR sequencing and RNA sequencing, RNA was extracted from PBMCs in TRIzol. The diagnosis of Graves' disease followed American Thyroid Association guidelines. Patients were recruited from an endocrinology department in Xi'an, China. Each patient gave approximately 8.8 milliliters of peripheral blood, collected in an EDTA anticoagulant tube. Ficoll Paque Plus density gradient separation was used to isolate PBMCs, and no further T cell sorting was performed. An Agilent 2100 Bioanalyzer and agarose gel were used to check RNA quality, and a NanoDrop 2000 was used to measure RNA concentration. CDR1 is given as SGHRS and CDR2 as YFSETQ, both from the germline V gene. The CDR3 totals 10 residues, both ends included. The sample was also reused in another study, on T cells in Graves' hyperthyroidism and ophthalmopathy. The second study reports: Stable Graves' hyperthyroidism was defined as no progression to ophthalmopathy during 18 months of follow-up. Hyperthyroidism patients were newly diagnosed, had a disease duration of under 2 months, and were aged 18 to 65 years. Patients with uncontrolled infections, other autoimmune diseases, pregnancy or lactation were excluded. Clinical symptoms, serum thyroxine and TRAb, thyroid ultrasound, and orbital computed tomography formed the basis for the diagnoses. The first round of RT-PCR for the TCR CDR3 was performed with the HTBI primer set and the Qiagen OneStep RT-PCR kit. Most expanded thyroid clonotypes (frequency above 0.001) were also found in blood, which suggests that blood repertoires may mirror thyroid immune responses. A model built on a 13 V-J signature distinguished ophthalmopathy from stable hyperthyroidism, reaching 85% to 90% sensitivity and under 84% specificity in cross-validation and 80%/75% in testing. In validation, progression to ophthalmopathy was predicted by the model with roughly 71% sensitivity and approximately 78% specificity, a median of around 5.9 months before onset. To identify distinguishing TCR V-J signatures, a discovery cohort of 90 to 100 patients was used, comprising roughly 45 with Graves' ophthalmopathy and under 60 with stable Graves' hyperthyroidism. Prospective prediction of ophthalmopathy was tested in an independent validation cohort of 18 to 20 hyperthyroidism patients and approximately 17 patients who later progressed to ophthalmopathy. The roughly 100 discovery patients were divided at random into training and test sets in a 7:3 ratio. In several Graves' hyperthyroidism patients, the study also compared T-cell repertoires from thyroid tissue with T-cell repertoires from blood. Once sampling was done, hyperthyroidism patients were given methimazole at a starting dose of 30 mg daily, whereas ophthalmopathy patients were given high-dose intravenous methylprednisolone. Libraries were constructed in a second round of multiplex PCR, after which size selection and purification were performed. Sequencing of the libraries was done on an Illumina HiSeq2000 using paired-end 100 bp reads. SOAPnuke was used to process the raw data, with reads discarded if the reads contained adapters or uncalled bases, had a mean Phred below 15, or lacked an exact constant-primer or identifier match. High-quality paired reads were merged with COPE v1.2.5, and unique nucleotide sequences were defined as clonotypes. MiTCR v1.1 was used to align the clonotypes against IMGT TRBV, TRBD and TRBJ reference segments. Analysis was restricted to V-J combinations with a frequency above 0.0001, which covered 99% to 99.2% of repertoires. The TCS score was defined as F50 (clonal expansion) divided by E x V (chaos), with BLOSUM62-based TCRdist calculated between CDR3 peptides within each V-J. Welch's t-statistics and random forest reduced 514 V-J features to 10 to 15, which were used in a naive Bayes classifier (R e1071). Sample size was not statistically predetermined, and blinding of investigators to group allocation was not performed. TCR Vbeta CDR3 sequencing of approximately 140 peripheral blood samples (43 ophthalmopathy, roughly 72 hyperthyroidism and some 17 progressor patients) is reported in the paper.

The chain is assembled from TRBV5-1 and TRBJ1-1. The TCR originated in a woman in her forties or fifties with Graves disease. Donor details come from another sample of the same person, matched by shared clones. The sequenced sample was peripheral blood mononuclear cells (PBMCs), obtained at new diagnosis, from a patient treated with antithyroid drugs. This receptor has the CDR3 CASSLGSWVL.